This T cell receptor (beta chain) came from a study of shared clonotypes between healthy human individuals. Over several immunoSEQ plates, each subset's genomic DNA was distributed in even portions. Original methodology: Junction-only immunoSEQ data arrived without quality scores, meaning filtering differed. The protocol was immunoSEQ multiplex PCR, while the TCRdb copy is restricted to in-frame clones and leaves out a portion. The V and J calls and clone size come from that table; D and trimming were worked out from the DNA. The top ten clones hold around 0.38% of a sample with under 1,900,000 clones, approximately 98.5% of them seen once. This CDR3 contains 14 residues. V gave up 11 bases and J gave up 0 bases, with 13 bases separating them. Germline lookup yields CDR1 SEHNR and CDR2 FQNEAQ (reference sequence). Points from the study as a whole: Unshared clonotypes carried lower generation probabilities than those common to all four donors.

About this clone: The antigen is undetermined.

The V gene is TRBV7-9, the J gene TRBJ1-4; no firm D call. The sequence was obtained from a man younger than 45 in good health. The specimen was naive CD4+ T cells sorted from blood. As to subset: CD45RA+ positively selected. This CDR3 is CAHPSGATNEKLFF. CDR3 nucleotide sequence: TGTGCCCATCCCTCGGGCGCAACTAATGAAAAACTGTTTTTT.